The 4 T cell receptor beta chains below all came from one sample that was sequenced in a study of cytomegalovirus exposure and HLA in healthy donors. In the PCR, 60 Vbeta and 13 Jbeta primers were used. Here immunoSEQ multiplex PCR was the method, and the copy in TCRdb shows in-frame clones only, minus some. Here the sample spans more than 150,000 clones, less than 90% being singletons. Sequenced input: PBMCs. The source of these receptors is a girl under three years old in good health and CMV-seronegative.

This chain uses TRBV18 with TRBJ2-5, with 9 bases that match TRBD2. CDR3 length: 15 amino acids. Trimming cost V 2 bases and J 3 bases; bases outside gene matches: 4. Per the germline V gene, CDR1 is KGHSH and CDR2 is LQKENI. CDR3 DNA: TGTGCCAGCTCACCAATCCCTAGCGGGGAAGAGACCCAGTACTTC. Translated, it gives CASSPIPSGEETQYF.

The J gene is TRBJ2-2, the V gene TRBV7-2; the D gene is possibly TRBD1 (6 bases). The CDR3 extends over 14 amino acids. Germline-derived CDR1 and CDR2 are SGHTA and FQGNSA. V was shortened by 5 bases and J by 1 base, with 8 bases between the two germline ends. CDR3 DNA sequence: TGTGCCAGCAGCCCACAGGGGAACACCGGGGAGCTGTTTTTT. This sequence encodes CASSPQGNTGELFF.

The V and J genes are TRBV4-2 and TRBJ1-6; D not resolved. Looked up from germline, CDR1 is LGHNA and CDR2 is YNFKEQ. This CDR3 contains 19 residues. With 3 bases removed from V and 0 bases from J, the gap between germline ends came to 18 bases. CDR3 nucleotides: TGTGCCAGCAGCCATTACTTAGCCCTGGGGAGCTCCTATAATTCACCCCTCCACTTT. Its translation: CASSHYLALGSSYNSPLHF.

This rearrangement joins TRBV27 to TRBJ2-4; 9 nucleotides match TRBD1. This CDR3 is built from 15 residues. The germline V gene encodes CDR1 MNHEY and CDR2 SMNVEV (reference sequence). The V segment lost 2 bases and the J segment 7 bases; nucleotides outside the gene matches: 6. The CDR3 region is CASSLQADRGNIQYF. The CDR3 nucleotides are TGTGCCAGCAGTTTACAAGCCGACAGGGGGAACATTCAGTACTTC.